What follows are 3 T cell receptor beta chains derived from one specimen sequenced in a study of cytomegalovirus exposure and HLA in healthy donors (TCRdb year 2017). Library preparation used the immunoSEQ multiplex PCR assay. For the multiplex PCR, a mixture combining 60 forward primers for TCR Vbeta segments and 13 reverse primers for TCR Jbeta segments was used. In its TCRdb copy, this immuneACCESS table keeps in-frame sequences only and misses some clones. Where compared with another copy, unresolved V genes explain less than half of these, and the others have no known cause. Recorded for this sample are a few hundred thousand clones; about 82% of them occurred a single time. The ten largest clones take up approximately 2.9% of the sample. Sequenced sample: PBMCs. The receptors originated from a man aged 25 to 40 in good health and CMV-seronegative.

Only a few counts were recorded for this clone. The V and J genes are TRBV4-3 and TRBJ1-4; possible D gene TRBD1, 5 bases. Germline CDR1 LGHNA, CDR2 YSLEER. Trimming pared 4 bases from V and 8 bases from J, leaving 8 bases between. The CDR3 extends over 12 amino acids. CDR3 bases: TGCGCCAGCAGCCGGGGGGAGGAAAAACTGTTTTTT. Amino acid sequence: CASSRGEEKLFF.

The chain couples TRBV18 to TRBJ2-1, with TRBD1 matching over 9 bases. CDR3 length equals 19 residues. V shed 3 bases and J 1 base; nucleotides not matched to a gene: 13. Per germline, CDR1 KGHSH and CDR2 LQKENI. The CDR3 here is CASSPVPPGQGLSYNEQFF. The CDR3 DNA reads TGTGCCAGCTCACCTGTCCCCCCGGGACAGGGCCTTTCCTACAATGAGCAGTTCTTC. The entire variable domain, with the rest obtained from reference TRBV18 and TRBJ2-1, is as follows: NAGVMQNPRHLVRRRGQEARLRCSPMKGHSHVYWYRQLPEEGLKFMVYLQKENIIDESGMPKERFSAEFPKEGPSILRIQQVVRGDSAAYFCASSPVPPGQGLSYNEQFFGPGTRLTVL.

The V and J genes are TRBV5-1 and TRBJ2-5, with a weak D call TRBD2 (5 bases). With the DNA end fitting TRBJ2-7 better, the J assignment may be wrong. The CDR3 spans 14 residues. CDR1 and CDR2 from the germline V gene are SGHRS and YFSETQ. This CDR3 reads CASSLGSPAYEQYF. In DNA form, the CDR3 reads TGCGCCAGCAGCCTTGGGAGTCCAGCCTACGAGCAGTACTTC.